This TCR beta chain stems from a study of CXCR3-negative and CXCR3-positive naive CD8 T cells. TRB cDNA was prepared as libraries by UMI-labeled 5' RACE. No DNA is given; TCRdb re-called the 5' RACE reads and lists each CDR3 protein once. The sample has over 70,000 distinct CDR3 sequences. The CDR3 has 14 residues. CDR1 and CDR2 from the germline V gene are MNHEY and SVGAGI. The receptor was isolated from a human donor in good health. Some clones in this sample may be carry-over from other donors' samples. The chain couples TRBV6-5 to TRBJ2-5; TCRdb proposes TRBD1, but this gene call is untestable without DNA. Material for sequencing was naive CXCR3- CD8+ T cells from blood. Subset indicated: CD45RO-CCR7+CD27+CD95- naive CD8+ T cells lacking CXCR3 (TNR3-). CDR3 sequence: CASSYSGVGETQYF.